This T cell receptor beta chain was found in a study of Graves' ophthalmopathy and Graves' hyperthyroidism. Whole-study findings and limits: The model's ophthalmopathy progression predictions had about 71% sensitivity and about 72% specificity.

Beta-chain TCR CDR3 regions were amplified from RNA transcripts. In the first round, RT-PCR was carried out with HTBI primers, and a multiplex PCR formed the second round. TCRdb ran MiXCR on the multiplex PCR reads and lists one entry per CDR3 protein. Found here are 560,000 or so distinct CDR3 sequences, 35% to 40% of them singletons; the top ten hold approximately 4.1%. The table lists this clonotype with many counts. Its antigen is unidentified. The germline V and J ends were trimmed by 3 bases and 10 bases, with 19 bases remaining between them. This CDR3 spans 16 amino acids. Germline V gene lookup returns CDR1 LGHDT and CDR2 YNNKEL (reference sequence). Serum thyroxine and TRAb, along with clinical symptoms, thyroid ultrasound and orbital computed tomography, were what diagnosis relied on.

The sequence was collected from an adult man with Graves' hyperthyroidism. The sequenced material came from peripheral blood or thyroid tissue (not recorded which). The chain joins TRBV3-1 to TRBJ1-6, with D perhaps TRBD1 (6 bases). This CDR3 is CASSQGYRAEYSPLHF. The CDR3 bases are TGTGCCAGCAGCCAGGGCTACAGGGCTGAGTACTCACCCCTCCACTTT. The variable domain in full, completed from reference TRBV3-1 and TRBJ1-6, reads DTAVSQTPKYLVTQMGNDKSIKCEQNLGHDTMYWYKQDSKKFLKIMFSYNNKELIINETVPNRFSPKSPDKAHLNLHINSLELGDSAVYFCASSQGYRAEYSPLHFGNGTRLTVT.